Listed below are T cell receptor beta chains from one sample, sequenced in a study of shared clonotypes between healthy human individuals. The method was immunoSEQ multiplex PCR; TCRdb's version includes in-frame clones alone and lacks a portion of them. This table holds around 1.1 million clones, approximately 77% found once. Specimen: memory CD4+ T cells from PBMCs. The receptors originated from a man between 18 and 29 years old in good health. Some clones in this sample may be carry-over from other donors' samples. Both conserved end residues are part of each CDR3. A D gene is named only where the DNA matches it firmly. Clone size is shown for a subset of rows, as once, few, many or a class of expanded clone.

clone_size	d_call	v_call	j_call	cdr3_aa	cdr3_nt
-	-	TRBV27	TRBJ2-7	CASSFGSPAYEQYF	TGTGCCAGCAGTTTCGGCAGTCCTGCCTACGAGCAGTACTTC
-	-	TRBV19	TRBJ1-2	CASKSLRERGYTF	TGTGCCAGTAAAAGCCTCCGCGAGCGTGGCTACACCTTC
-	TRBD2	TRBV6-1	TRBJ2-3	CASSAGLAGGDTQYF	TGTGCCAGCAGTGCCGGACTAGCGGGAGGGGATACGCAGTATTTT
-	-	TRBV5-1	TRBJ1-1	CASSLLSGRNTEAFF	TGCGCCAGCAGCCTTCTATCGGGGAGGAACACTGAAGCTTTCTTT
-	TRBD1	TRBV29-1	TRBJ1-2	CSVEAGQGRGYTF	TGCAGCGTTGAGGCCGGACAGGGCCGTGGCTACACCTTC
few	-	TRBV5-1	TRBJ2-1	CASSLNAQGRDNEQFF	TGCGCCAGCAGCTTGAACGCACAGGGAAGAGACAATGAGCAGTTCTTC
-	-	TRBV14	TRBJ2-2	CASSTPGTGELFF	TGTGCCAGCAGCACTCCGGGCACCGGGGAGCTGTTTTTT
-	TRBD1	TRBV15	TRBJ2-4	CATSPLGQGGEYF	TGTGCCACCAGCCCCCTCGGACAGGGCGGGGAGTACTTC
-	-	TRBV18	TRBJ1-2	CASSPQGGNYGYTF	TGTGCCAGCTCACCTCAGGGTGGTAACTATGGCTACACCTTC
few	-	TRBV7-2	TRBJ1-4	CASSPSGRGAEKLFF	TGTGCCAGCAGCCCCTCGGGACGGGGGGCTGAAAAACTGTTTTTT
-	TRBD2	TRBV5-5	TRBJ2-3	CASSLPSGSTDTQYF	TGTGCCAGCAGCTTGCCTAGCGGGAGCACAGATACGCAGTATTTT
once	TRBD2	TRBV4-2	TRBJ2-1	CASSPGLAGVGEQFF	TGTGCCAGCAGCCCTGGACTAGCGGGAGTGGGTGAGCAGTTCTTC
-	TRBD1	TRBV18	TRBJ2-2	CASSPRQGATGELFF	TGTGCCAGCTCACCAAGACAGGGCGCGACCGGGGAGCTGTTTTTT
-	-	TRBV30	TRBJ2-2	CAWNPHDKSTGELFF	TGTGCCTGGAATCCCCATGACAAATCCACCGGGGAGCTGTTTTTT
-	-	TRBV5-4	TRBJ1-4	CASSEGVGATNEKLFF	TGTGCCAGCAGCGAGGGGGTCGGGGCAACTAATGAAAAACTGTTTTTT
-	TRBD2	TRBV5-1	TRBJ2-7	CASSDEREYEQYF	TGCGCCAGCAGCGATGAGCGGGAATACGAGCAGTACTTC
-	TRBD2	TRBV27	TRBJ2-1	CASSSSGTSGGRFF	TGTGCCAGCAGTTCCTCCGGGACTAGCGGGGGTAGGTTCTTC
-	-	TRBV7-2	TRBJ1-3	CASSLTTGNTIYF	TGTGCCAGCAGCTTGACCACAGGAAACACCATATATTTT
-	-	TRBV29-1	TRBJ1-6	CSVQEAGSPLHF	TGCAGCGTGCAGGAAGCGGGCTCACCCCTCCACTTT
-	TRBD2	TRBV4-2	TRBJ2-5	CASSHSSSGQETQYF	TGTGCCAGCAGCCATTCTTCTAGCGGCCAAGAGACCCAGTACTTC
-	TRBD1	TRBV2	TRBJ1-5	CASSDEGAQPQHF	TGTGCCAGCAGTGACGAGGGGGCACAGCCCCAGCATTTT
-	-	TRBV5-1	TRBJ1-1	CASSLILNTEAFF	TGCGCCAGCAGCCTTATTTTGAACACTGAAGCTTTCTTT
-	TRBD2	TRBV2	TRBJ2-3	CASMLAGIQEQYF	TGTGCCAGCATGCTAGCGGGAATACAGGAGCAGTATTTT
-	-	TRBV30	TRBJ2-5	CAWAGRETQYF	TGTGCCTGGGCAGGGAGGGAGACCCAGTACTTC
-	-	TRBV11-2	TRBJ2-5	CASSLAGSGVQETQYF	TGTGCCAGCAGCTTAGCCGGGAGTGGGGTCCAAGAGACCCAGTACTTC
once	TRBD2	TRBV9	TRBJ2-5	CASSVEGSGQETQYF	TGTGCCAGCAGCGTAGAAGGTAGCGGGCAAGAGACCCAGTACTTC
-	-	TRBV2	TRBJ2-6	CASSPQEAAGANVLTF	TGTGCCAGCAGTCCCCAAGAGGCGGCTGGGGCCAACGTCCTGACTTTC
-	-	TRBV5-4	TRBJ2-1	CASGTRGAGEQFF	TGTGCCAGCGGGACACGGGGAGCGGGTGAGCAGTTCTTC
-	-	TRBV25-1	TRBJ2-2	CASSEFRELFF	TGTGCCAGCAGCGAATTCAGGGAGCTGTTTTTT
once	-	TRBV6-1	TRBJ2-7	CASSVLPLSYEQYF	TGTGCCAGCAGTGTACTTCCCCTCTCCTACGAGCAGTACTTC
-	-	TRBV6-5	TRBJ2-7	CASRKTTSYEQYF	TGTGCCAGCAGAAAGACAACGTCCTACGAGCAGTACTTC
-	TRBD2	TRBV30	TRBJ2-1	CAWSVYSGRDEQFF	TGTGCCTGGAGTGTATACAGCGGGAGGGATGAGCAGTTCTTC
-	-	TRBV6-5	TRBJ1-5	CASSYGGNGNQPQHF	TGTGCCAGCAGTTACGGAGGCAATGGCAATCAGCCCCAGCATTTT
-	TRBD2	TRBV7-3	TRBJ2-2	CASSLYGGRAGDGELFF	TGTGCCAGCAGCTTATACGGCGGGAGGGCCGGCGACGGGGAGCTGTTTTTT
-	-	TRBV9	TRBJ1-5	CASSTRLGPQHF	TGTGCCAGCAGCACAAGGCTGGGGCCCCAGCATTTT
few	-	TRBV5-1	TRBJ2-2	CASSLAGGTNTGELFF	TGCGCCAGCAGCTTGGCCGGCGGGACGAACACCGGGGAGCTGTTTTTT
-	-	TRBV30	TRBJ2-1	CAWSGGSSFPDEQFF	TGTGCCTGGAGTGGAGGTAGCAGTTTCCCCGATGAGCAGTTCTTC
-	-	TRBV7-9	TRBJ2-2	CASSLVGGTGELFF	TGTGCCAGCAGCTTAGTTGGTGGAACCGGGGAGCTGTTTTTT
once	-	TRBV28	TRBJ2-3	CATIRGGGTDTQYF	TGTGCCACCATCCGAGGCGGGGGCACAGATACGCAGTATTTT
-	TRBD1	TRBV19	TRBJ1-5	CASMGTEGTGQPQHF	TGTGCCAGTATGGGGACAGAGGGCACGGGTCAGCCCCAGCATTTT